These T cell receptor beta chains were read from a single sample in a study of T cell repertoires in cytomegalovirus infection. MiXCR, applied by TCRdb to the reads, yields one record per CDR3 protein. The data hold some 480,000 distinct CDR3 sequences, with 30% to 40% observed a single time. Antigen specificity for these receptors is unknown. This material consisted of cultured PBMCs, taken from culture after CMV antigen stimulation. The origin of the receptors is a human donor in good health (CMV status not recorded). Some clones in this sample may be carry-over from other donors' samples. The CDR3 runs from the conserved cysteine through the conserved F or W. Fields, in order: D gene, clone size, J gene, V gene, CDR3 DNA, CDR3 protein. The D gene is left open where the match is weak. The listing skips clone size in some rows; elsewhere it reads once, few, many or a size class.

d_gene: TRBD1; abundance: few; j_gene: TRBJ1-4; v_gene: TRBV6-1; CDR3nt: TGTGCCAGCAGTACCACCGGACAGGGTGTAAATGAAAAACTGTTTTTT; CDR3aa: CASSTTGQGVNEKLFF
d_gene: TRBD1; abundance: few; j_gene: TRBJ2-2; v_gene: TRBV6-2/TRBV6-3; CDR3nt: TGTGCCAGCAGTTACAGACAGGGAACCGGGGAGCTGTTTTTT; CDR3aa: CASSYRQGTGELFF
d_gene: -; abundance: many; j_gene: TRBJ1-1; v_gene: TRBV19; CDR3nt: TGTGCCACCATCGACCGGGGGGGGGCGAGGAACACTGAAGCTTTCTTT; CDR3aa: CATIDRGGARNTEAFF
d_gene: -; abundance: -; j_gene: TRBJ1-2; v_gene: TRBV7-2; CDR3nt: TGTGCCAGCAGCTTAGAGGCGCTTCTATACGGAGACACCTTC; CDR3aa: CASSLEALLYGDTF
d_gene: -; abundance: -; j_gene: TRBJ2-1; v_gene: TRBV7-6; CDR3nt: TGTGCCAGCAGCTCTCTAAGAAGCTCCTACAATGAGCAGTTCTTC; CDR3aa: CASSSLRSSYNEQFF
d_gene: -; abundance: many; j_gene: TRBJ2-3; v_gene: TRBV7-2; CDR3nt: TGTGCCAGCAGCCCAGGCGTTTCGGGCACAGATACGCAGTATTTT; CDR3aa: CASSPGVSGTDTQYF
d_gene: TRBD2; abundance: few; j_gene: TRBJ2-7; v_gene: TRBV28; CDR3nt: TGTGCCAGCACCTATGGCGGGAGGGCCGAAGAGCAGTACTTC; CDR3aa: CASTYGGRAEEQYF
d_gene: -; abundance: -; j_gene: TRBJ2-7; v_gene: TRBV18; CDR3nt: TGTGCCAGCTCACCACCAGCCTTGGTATACAGGGCCCACGAGCAGTACTTC; CDR3aa: CASSPPALVYRAHEQYF
d_gene: -; abundance: -; j_gene: TRBJ1-5; v_gene: TRBV24-1; CDR3nt: TGTGCCACCAGTCCCACGGGGGATAGGGGCAACCAGCATTTT; CDR3aa: CATSPTGDRGNQHF
d_gene: TRBD1; abundance: few; j_gene: TRBJ1-1; v_gene: TRBV12-3/TRBV12-4; CDR3nt: TGTGCCAGCAGTTCCCCGGACAGGGAAGATTGGAACACTGAAGCTTTCTTT; CDR3aa: CASSSPDREDWNTEAFF
d_gene: TRBD1; abundance: once; j_gene: TRBJ1-5; v_gene: TRBV19; CDR3nt: TGTGCCAGTAGTGGATACAGGGGGCCGGGTCAGCCCCAGCATTTT; CDR3aa: CASSGYRGPGQPQHF
d_gene: -; abundance: -; j_gene: TRBJ2-5; v_gene: TRBV5-1; CDR3nt: TGCGCCAGCAGCTTAGGTAGCCGCACAAAAGAGACCCAGTACTTC; CDR3aa: CASSLGSRTKETQYF
d_gene: -; abundance: -; j_gene: TRBJ2-2; v_gene: TRBV20-1; CDR3nt: TGCAGTGCTAAGCGCAGGTCCACCGGGGAGCTGTTTTTT; CDR3aa: CSAKRRSTGELFF
d_gene: -; abundance: few; j_gene: TRBJ2-2; v_gene: TRBV12-5; CDR3nt: TGTGCTAGTGGTTTTGGCAGGGCGCAGGCGAACACCGGGGAGCTGTTTTTT; CDR3aa: CASGFGRAQANTGELFF
d_gene: TRBD1; abundance: -; j_gene: TRBJ1-5; v_gene: TRBV27; CDR3nt: TGTGCCAGCAGTAGGGGACAGGTTGACGCTCAGCCCCAGCATTTT; CDR3aa: CASSRGQVDAQPQHF
d_gene: -; abundance: -; j_gene: TRBJ2-1; v_gene: TRBV29-1; CDR3nt: TGCAGCGCCGGGCGTGTAGCCAATGAGCAGTTCTTC; CDR3aa: CSAGRVANEQFF
d_gene: -; abundance: few; j_gene: TRBJ2-1; v_gene: TRBV12-3/TRBV12-4; CDR3nt: TGTGCCAGCAGTAGGGACGAGCTCTCCTACAATGAGCAGTTCTTC; CDR3aa: CASSRDELSYNEQFF
d_gene: -; abundance: -; j_gene: TRBJ1-5; v_gene: TRBV19; CDR3nt: TGTGCCAGTAGCCCAGCCCGGGGAGAACAGCCCCAGCATTTT; CDR3aa: CASSPARGEQPQHF
d_gene: TRBD1; abundance: -; j_gene: TRBJ1-1; v_gene: TRBV4-2; CDR3nt: TGTGCCAGCAGAGCCGACAGGGACACTGAAGCTTTCTTT; CDR3aa: CASRADRDTEAFF
d_gene: -; abundance: few; j_gene: TRBJ2-5; v_gene: TRBV7-2; CDR3nt: TGTGCCAGCAGCCCGATGGACCAAGAGACCCAGTACTTC; CDR3aa: CASSPMDQETQYF
d_gene: TRBD2; abundance: few; j_gene: TRBJ2-1; v_gene: TRBV2; CDR3nt: TGTGCCATGCTACGGTCTAGCGGCCCCTACAATGAGCAGTTCTTC; CDR3aa: CAMLRSSGPYNEQFF
d_gene: TRBD2; abundance: -; j_gene: TRBJ2-3; v_gene: TRBV11-2; CDR3nt: TGTGCCAGCAGCTCCCCTAGCGGGAGCCCAGATACGCAGTATTTT; CDR3aa: CASSSPSGSPDTQYF
d_gene: -; abundance: -; j_gene: TRBJ2-1; v_gene: TRBV11-2; CDR3nt: TGTGCCAGCAGCTTAGTCGGCAGGGGTAATGAGCAGTTCTTC; CDR3aa: CASSLVGRGNEQFF
d_gene: TRBD2; abundance: -; j_gene: TRBJ2-7; v_gene: TRBV7-8; CDR3nt: TGTGCCAGCAGCTCCTATAGCGGGAGGGCCGGGGAGCAGTACTTC; CDR3aa: CASSSYSGRAGEQYF
d_gene: TRBD1; abundance: -; j_gene: TRBJ2-5; v_gene: TRBV29-1; CDR3nt: TGCAGCGTTGCAGGACAGGGAATGGAGACCCAGTACTTC; CDR3aa: CSVAGQGMETQYF
d_gene: -; abundance: -; j_gene: TRBJ1-4; v_gene: TRBV5-6; CDR3nt: TGTGCCAGCAGCTTGGCGGGAGGTCGGAATGAAAAACTGTTTTTT; CDR3aa: CASSLAGGRNEKLFF
d_gene: TRBD2; abundance: -; j_gene: TRBJ2-1; v_gene: TRBV18; CDR3nt: TGTGCCAGCAGAAGGAGCGGGGTTTACAATGAGCAGTTCTTC; CDR3aa: CASRRSGVYNEQFF
d_gene: -; abundance: -; j_gene: TRBJ2-2; v_gene: TRBV5-6; CDR3nt: TGTGCCAGCAGCTCCGGGACCTCGCACCGGGAGCTGTTTTTT; CDR3aa: CASSSGTSHRELFF
d_gene: -; abundance: -; j_gene: TRBJ2-5; v_gene: TRBV9; CDR3nt: TGTGCCAGCAGCGTCAGTGGGGAGACCCAGTACTTC; CDR3aa: CASSVSGETQYF
d_gene: -; abundance: -; j_gene: TRBJ2-5; v_gene: TRBV29-1; CDR3nt: TGCAGCGTTGGGACAGAGACCTTTCGGTACTTC; CDR3aa: CSVGTETFRYF
d_gene: TRBD2; abundance: -; j_gene: TRBJ2-1; v_gene: TRBV7-2; CDR3nt: TGTGCCAGCAGCTTAGAAGGGACTAGCGGGGATGAGCAGTTCTTC; CDR3aa: CASSLEGTSGDEQFF